Detailed here is one TCR beta chain. Its specificity is unknown. Time point in this sample: pre-treatment sample, taken before nivolumab and TIL therapy. The length of the CDR3 is 15 residues. Trimming left V 0 bases short and J 4 bases short, with 12 bases between. Germline CDR1 and CDR2: SEHNR and FQNEAQ (reference sequence). The libraries were made with immunoSEQ v3. Each library reached 1.9 million or so read pairs, or about 5-6.5 million at deep level. Profiling relied on immunoSEQ multiplex PCR, and the TCRdb table lists in-frame clones only, not all of them. The sample holds just over 45,000 clones, around 80% seen once. The sample originates from a study of TIL therapy for anti-PD-1-resistant metastatic lung cancer. Background on the study: Half of patients were current or former smokers. Whole-study results and caveats: Patients were highly selected, enriched for treatment-naive, never-smoker and oncogene-addicted cases. The baseline peripheral repertoire was partially replaced by infused TIL clonotypes that later decayed.

The chain employs TRBV7-9 and TRBJ2-5, with unresolved D. The receptor's source is a man between 70 and 80 years old with non-small cell lung cancer. The material sequenced was blood, taken at baseline. The DNA of the CDR3 is TGTGCCAGCAGCTTAGCGATTGGTAGAGCAGAGACCCAGTACTTC. Its translation: CASSLAIGRAETQYF.